Below, 19 T cell receptor beta chains from the same sample are listed, as sequenced in a study of cytomegalovirus exposure and HLA in healthy donors. Use of 60 Vbeta and 13 Jbeta primers characterized the PCR. Using immunoSEQ multiplex PCR, the repertoire was profiled, and TCRdb retains in-frame clones only, with some absent. The sample lists roughly 200,000 clones; about 82% were seen once. The sequenced sample was PBMCs. These receptors came from a woman aged 50 to 60 in good health and CMV-seronegative.

This chain connects TRBV5-1 to TRBJ1-2; unclear D gene. This CDR3 contains 14 residues. V lost 0 bases to trimming and J lost 0 bases, with 6 bases between them. Germline V CDR1 and CDR2: SGHRS, YFSETQ. CDR3 protein: CASSLETTNYGYTF. CDR3 in DNA: TGCGCCAGCAGCTTGGAGACTACTAACTATGGCTACACCTTC.

The chain is built from TRBV28 and TRBJ1-1, with TRBD1 matching over 9 bases. The trim removed 8 bases at V and 3 bases at J, leaving 1 base unmatched. The germline V gene has CDR1 MDHEN and CDR2 SYDVKM. This CDR3 has 12 amino acids. The CDR3 protein is CASGTGYTEAFF. As DNA, the CDR3 is TGTGCCAGCGGGACAGGGTACACTGAAGCTTTCTTT. Looking up the rest from reference TRBV28 and TRBJ1-1 gives the full variable domain: DVKVTQSSRYLVKRTGEKVFLECVQDMDHENMFWYRQDPGLGLRLIYFSYDVKMKEKGDIPEGYSVSREKKERFSLILESASTNQTSMYLCASGTGYTEAFFGQGTRLTVV.

This chain joins TRBV29-1 and TRBJ1-2; tentatively, D is TRBD1 (6 bases). This CDR3 has 16 amino acids. V gave up 0 bases and J gave up 4 bases, with 18 bases separating them. Germline values: CDR1 SQVTM, CDR2 ANQGSEA. CDR3: CSVEDSSWDISYGYTF. CDR3 in DNA: TGCAGCGTTGAAGATTCCTCCTGGGACATCTCCTATGGCTACACCTTC.

In this sample, this clone turned up a few times. This CDR3 reads CASSMYSLNEQFF. DNA for the CDR3: TGTGCCAGTAGTATGTATTCACTAAATGAGCAGTTCTTC. The V call is TRBV19, the J call TRBJ2-1; no definite D call. CDR3 length equals 13 residues. Germline CDR1 reads LNHDA; CDR2 reads SQIVND (reference sequence). With 3 bases removed from V and 7 bases from J, the gap between germline ends came to 10 bases.

The chain joins TRBV9 to TRBJ2-2, with 9 bases that match TRBD1. Germline trimming cut 2 bases from V and 6 bases from J; bases unmatched to any gene: 8. CDR1 and CDR2 (germline): SGDLS, YYNGEE. The CDR3 extends over 16 amino acids. As DNA, the CDR3 is TGTGCCAGCAGCGTCCCGGGACAGGGAGGATCCGGGGAGCTGTTTTTT. Its translation: CASSVPGQGGSGELFF.

The CDR3 sequence: CASSLASQGAGELFF. The CDR3 DNA follows: TGTGCCAGCAGCTTAGCGTCACAGGGGGCCGGGGAGCTGTTTTTT. The chain employs TRBV7-9 and TRBJ2-2, with 8 bases aligning to TRBD1. V was pared by 0 bases and J by 6 bases, with 3 bases of the junction left unmatched. The CDR3 sequence is 15 residues long. CDR1 is SEHNR, CDR2 FQNEAQ, per germline (reference sequence).

The chain combines TRBV19 with TRBJ2-1, with 7 bases that match TRBD2. The CDR3 runs 16 residues. The V segment lost 5 bases and the J segment 0 bases; nucleotides outside the gene matches: 7. Germline loops: CDR1 LNHDA, CDR2 SQIVND (reference sequence). CDR3 residues: CASSWGAGTSYNEQFF. CDR3 DNA: TGTGCCAGTAGTTGGGGAGCGGGAACCTCCTACAATGAGCAGTTCTTC.

The chain carries TRBV5-1 and TRBJ2-4, with D perhaps matching TRBD1 (5 bases). Trimming removed 0 bases at V and 0 bases at J, with 10 bases between. The CDR3 sequence is 16 residues long. From germline, CDR1 is SGHRS and CDR2 YFSETQ. This CDR3 reads CASSLVTGQAKNIQYF. The CDR3 DNA is TGCGCCAGCAGCTTGGTTACAGGACAAGCCAAAAACATTCAGTACTTC. Combining the CDR3 with reference TRBV5-1 and TRBJ2-4 gives the whole variable domain KAGVTQTPRYLIKTRGQQVTLSCSPISGHRSVSWYQQTPGQGLQFLFEYFSETQRNKGNFPGRFSGRQFSNSRSEMNVSTLELGDSALYLCASSLVTGQAKNIQYFGAGTRLSVL.

V and J are TRBV15 and TRBJ2-7; TRBD1 might be the D (5 bases). The CDR3 extends over 14 amino acids. From germline, CDR1 is LNHNV and CDR2 YYDKDF (reference sequence). Deletions cut 3 bases from V and 3 bases from J, with 12 bases between. The CDR3 is CATSRDQGFYEQYF. CDR3 coding DNA: TGTGCCACCAGCAGGGATCAGGGATTCTACGAGCAGTACTTC.

V gene TRBV7-9 combines with J gene TRBJ1-1; 8 bases line up with TRBD1. CDR1 is SEHNR and CDR2 is FQNEAQ in the germline V gene (reference sequence). The CDR3 contains 17 residues. V was pared by 0 bases and J by 4 bases, with 10 bases of the junction left unmatched. CDR3 nucleotides: TGTGCCAGCAGCTTAGCGCGGGGCAGGGGGCTTGGCACTGAAGCTTTCTTT. It specifies CASSLARGRGLGTEAFF.

This clone was detected once. The chain links TRBV6-5 to TRBJ2-7; maybe TRBD1 (6 bases). Looked up from germline, CDR1 is MNHEY and CDR2 is SVGAGI. The CDR3 loop spans 13 amino acids. V lost 3 bases to trimming and J lost 1 base, with 7 bases between them. The CDR3 reads CASSYDRSYEQYF. The CDR3 DNA is TGTGCCAGCAGTTATGACAGGTCCTACGAGCAGTACTTC.

The rearrangement uses TRBV7-9 and TRBJ2-2; D unclear. The CDR3 runs to 14 residues. V was shortened by 0 bases and J by 0 bases, with 2 bases between the two germline ends. Germline lookup yields CDR1 SEHNR and CDR2 FQNEAQ (reference sequence). The CDR3 bases are TGTGCCAGCAGCTTAGCCACGAACACCGGGGAGCTGTTTTTT. This gives the protein CASSLATNTGELFF.

The V gene is TRBV27, the J gene TRBJ1-2; D might be TRBD1 (6 bases). Germline V lookup: CDR1 MNHEY, CDR2 SMNVEV (reference sequence). V was cut by 2 bases and J by 4 bases, with 14 bases left in between. The CDR3 consists of 15 residues. The CDR3 DNA reads TGTGCCAGCAGTTTACGCAACAGGGCTGGCTATGGCTACACCTTC. As protein: CASSLRNRAGYGYTF.

The gene calls are TRBV18 and TRBJ2-1, with 8 bases fitting TRBD2. CDR1 is KGHSH, CDR2 LQKENI, per germline. V shed 3 bases, J shed 7 bases, and the junction held 8 bases outside the gene matches. The CDR3 spans 15 residues. The CDR3 loop reads CASSPETSGGNEQFF. The CDR3 DNA sequence: TGTGCCAGCTCACCGGAAACTAGCGGAGGGAATGAGCAGTTCTTC.

The rearrangement joins TRBV11-2 to TRBJ2-7, with D unclear. V was cut by 1 base and J by 1 base, with 5 bases left in between. CDR3 length: 13 amino acids. The germline gives CDR1 SGHAT, CDR2 FQNNGV. In nucleotides, the CDR3 is TGTGCCAGCAGCTTAGTTCGGTCCTACGAGCAGTACTTC. Its protein is CASSLVRSYEQYF.

The J gene is TRBJ2-5, the V gene TRBV18, with TRBD2 as a possible D gene (6 bases). V was shortened by 1 base and J by 3 bases, with 6 bases between the two germline ends. Germline loops: CDR1 KGHSH, CDR2 LQKENI. The CDR3 extends over 13 amino acids. This CDR3 reads CASSPRGEETQYF. The DNA of the CDR3 is TGTGCCAGCTCACCACGGGGGGAAGAGACCCAGTACTTC.

This clone was picked up one time. The chain carries TRBV11-3 and TRBJ2-5; D is perhaps TRBD1 (5 bases). Trimming removed 5 bases from V and 5 bases from J, with 9 bases in between. The CDR3 extends over 12 amino acids. Germline-derived CDR1 and CDR2 are SGHNT and YENEEA. The CDR3 coding sequence is TGTGCCAGCAGCAGGGGAAGGGAGACCCAGTACTTC. This gives the protein CASSRGRETQYF.

This clone turned up a few times. The chain has TRBV7-8 and TRBJ2-1; TRBD2 aligns across 15 bases. Germline assignment: CDR1 SGHVS and CDR2 FQNEAQ. This CDR3 contains 19 residues. V dropped 5 bases and J dropped 0; count of bases not matched to a gene: 8. This CDR3 is CASSTGGTSGRPSYNEQFF. DNA of the CDR3: TGTGCCAGCAGCACAGGGGGGACTAGCGGGAGGCCCTCCTACAATGAGCAGTTCTTC.

This clone was seen a few times. The chain has TRBV11-2 and TRBJ2-1; D is perhaps TRBD2 (5 bases). Trimming removed 1 base at V and 10 bases at J, with 23 bases between. Germline CDR1 is SGHAT and CDR2 is FQNNGV. The CDR3 loop spans 17 amino acids. The CDR3 region is CASSLVLVARHLLEQFF. DNA of the CDR3: TGTGCCAGCAGCTTAGTGCTGGTAGCGCGACACCTCTTGGAGCAGTTCTTC.